These T cell receptor beta chains were read from a single sample in a study of T cell responses to AZD1222 COVID-19 vaccine. Repertoires were generated with immunoSEQ multiplex PCR, while TCRdb's copy carries only in-frame clones and drops some. Here the sample spans roughly 140,000 clones, about 95% being singletons. The source material was peripheral blood, sampled on day 0 of AZD1222 vaccination. These receptors were taken from an adult in good health. Both conserved end residues are part of each CDR3.

>TRBJ1-5|TRBV19
CASTPRWPGQLLGNQPQHF
>TRBJ1-2|TRBV6-1
CASSERTETYYGYTF
>TRBJ2-6|TRBV7-2
CASRPTGANVLTF
>TRBJ1-2|TRBV3-1/TRBV3-2
CASSRGDSFFYGYTF
>TRBJ1-1|TRBV7-9
CASSILLPEAFF
>TRBJ2-5|TRBV19
CASSPQPQTGGKTQYF
>TRBJ2-6|TRBV7-6
CASSLAPGAFSGANVLTF
>TRBJ2-1|TRBV4-1
CASSQLSGRAYNEQFF
>TRBJ2-2|TRBV4-2
CASSHGLATTGELFF
>TRBJ2-3|TRBV10-3
CAIRAGQSTDTQYF
>TRBJ2-5|TRBV27
CASSPREGETQYF
>TRBJ1-1|TRBV29-1
CSVGLRDYTEAFF
>TRBJ1-4|TRBV12-3/TRBV12-4
CASSSTGNEKLFF
>TRBJ2-3|TRBV7-3
CASSLNSGPDTQYF
>TRBJ2-2|TRBV5-4
CASSSLAGNTGELFF
>TRBJ1-5|TRBV15
CATSEQGGVNQPQHF
>TRBJ2-3|TRBV5-1
CASSPGTSAVTDTQYF
>TRBJ1-2|TRBV7-2
CASSLDDFYGYTF
>TRBJ2-2|TRBV29-1
CSVEEMDRSNTGELFF
>TRBJ2-3|TRBV28
CASSGPGHSSTDTQYF
>TRBJ2-6|TRBV5-8
CASSPQGSGANVLTF
>TRBJ1-5|TRBV4-1
CASSQIRVGQPQHF
>TRBJ2-1|TRBV20-1
CSASTGRFNEQFF
>TRBJ1-5|TRBV19
CASTKGQGDNQPQHF
>TRBJ2-3|TRBV4-1
CASSQAATDTQYF